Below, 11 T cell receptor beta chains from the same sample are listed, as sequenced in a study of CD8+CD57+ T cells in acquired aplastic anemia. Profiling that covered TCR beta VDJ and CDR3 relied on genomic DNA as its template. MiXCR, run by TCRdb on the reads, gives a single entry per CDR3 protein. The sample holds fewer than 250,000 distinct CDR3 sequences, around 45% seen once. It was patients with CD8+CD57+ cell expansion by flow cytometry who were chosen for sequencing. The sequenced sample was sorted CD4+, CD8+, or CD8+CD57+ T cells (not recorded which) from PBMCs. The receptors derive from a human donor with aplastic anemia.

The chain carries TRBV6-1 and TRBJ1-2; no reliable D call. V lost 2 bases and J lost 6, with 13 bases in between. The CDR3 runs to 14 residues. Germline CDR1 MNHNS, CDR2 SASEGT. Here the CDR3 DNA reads TGTGCCAGCAGTGAACTTGACACGATACATGGCTACACCTTC. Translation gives CASSELDTIHGYTF.

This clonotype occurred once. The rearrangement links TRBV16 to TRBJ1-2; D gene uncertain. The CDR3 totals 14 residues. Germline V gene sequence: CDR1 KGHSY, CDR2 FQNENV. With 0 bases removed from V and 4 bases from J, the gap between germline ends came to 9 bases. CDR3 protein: CASSQSNVGYGYTF. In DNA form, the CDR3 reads TGTGCCAGCAGCCAATCCAACGTAGGCTATGGCTACACCTTC. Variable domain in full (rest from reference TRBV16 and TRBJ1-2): GEEVAQTPKHLVRGEGQKAKLYCAPIKGHSYVFWYQQVLKNEFKFLISFQNENVFDETGMPKERFSAKCLPNSPCSLEIQATKLEDSAVYFCASSQSNVGYGYTFGSGTRLTVV.

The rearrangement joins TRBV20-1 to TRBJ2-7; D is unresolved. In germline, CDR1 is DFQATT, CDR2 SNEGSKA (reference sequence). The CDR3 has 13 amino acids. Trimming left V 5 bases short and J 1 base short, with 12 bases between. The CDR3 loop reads CSADDGDSYEQYF. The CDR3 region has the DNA TGCAGTGCTGATGATGGGGATTCCTACGAGCAGTACTTC.

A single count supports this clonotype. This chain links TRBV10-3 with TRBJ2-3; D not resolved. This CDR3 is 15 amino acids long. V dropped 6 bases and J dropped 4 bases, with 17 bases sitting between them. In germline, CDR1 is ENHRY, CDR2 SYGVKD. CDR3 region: CAISEVGFYADTQYF. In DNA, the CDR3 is TGTGCCATCAGCGAGGTGGGGTTTTACGCAGATACGCAGTATTTT.

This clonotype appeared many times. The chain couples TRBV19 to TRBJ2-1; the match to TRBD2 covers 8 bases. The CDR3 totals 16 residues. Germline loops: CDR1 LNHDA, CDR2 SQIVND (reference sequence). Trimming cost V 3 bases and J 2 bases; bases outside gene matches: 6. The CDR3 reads CASSILGGGTYNEQFF. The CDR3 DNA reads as TGTGCCAGTAGTATTCTAGGCGGGGGGACCTACAATGAGCAGTTCTTC.

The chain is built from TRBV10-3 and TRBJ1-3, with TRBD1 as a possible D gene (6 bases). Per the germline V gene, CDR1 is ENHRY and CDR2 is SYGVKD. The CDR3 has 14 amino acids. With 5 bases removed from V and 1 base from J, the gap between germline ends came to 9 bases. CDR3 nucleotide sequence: TGTGCCATCAGTCTCGGGACATCTGGAAACACCATATATTTT. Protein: CAISLGTSGNTIYF.

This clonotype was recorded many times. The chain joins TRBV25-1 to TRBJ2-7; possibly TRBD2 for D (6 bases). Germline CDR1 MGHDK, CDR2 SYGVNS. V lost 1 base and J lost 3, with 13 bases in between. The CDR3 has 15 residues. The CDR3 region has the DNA TGTGCCAGCAGTGAATTAGATAGCGGCCGCTACGAGCAGTACTTC. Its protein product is CASSELDSGRYEQYF.

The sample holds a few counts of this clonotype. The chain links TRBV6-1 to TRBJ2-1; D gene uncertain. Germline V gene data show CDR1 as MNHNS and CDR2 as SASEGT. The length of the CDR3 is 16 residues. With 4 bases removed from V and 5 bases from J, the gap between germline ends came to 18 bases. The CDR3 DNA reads TGTGCCAGCAGTGCCTACAGTAAAACCAAAAACAATGAGCAGTTCTTC. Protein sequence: CASSAYSKTKNNEQFF.

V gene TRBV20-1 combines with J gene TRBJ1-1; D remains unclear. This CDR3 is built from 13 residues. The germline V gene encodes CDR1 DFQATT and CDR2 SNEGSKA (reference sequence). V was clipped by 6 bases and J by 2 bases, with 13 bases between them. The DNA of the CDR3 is TGCAGTGCCGGAGGTTACGCTAACACTGAAGCTTTCTTT. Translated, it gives CSAGGYANTEAFF.

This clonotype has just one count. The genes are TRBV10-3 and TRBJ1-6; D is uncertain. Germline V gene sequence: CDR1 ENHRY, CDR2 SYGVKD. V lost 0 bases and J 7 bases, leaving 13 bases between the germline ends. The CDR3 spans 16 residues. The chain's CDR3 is CAISESFDTGNSPLHF. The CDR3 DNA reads TGTGCCATCAGTGAGTCATTTGACACTGGGAATTCACCCCTCCACTTT.

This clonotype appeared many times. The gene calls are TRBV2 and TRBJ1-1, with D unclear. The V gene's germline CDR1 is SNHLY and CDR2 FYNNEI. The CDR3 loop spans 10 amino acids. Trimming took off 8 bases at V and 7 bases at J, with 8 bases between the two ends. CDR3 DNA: TGTGCCAGCTTGGCAGGTGAAGCTTTCTTT. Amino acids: CASLAGEAFF.